Listed here are 5 T cell receptor beta chains from one sample, sequenced in a study of beta chain features in type 1 diabetes. The sequenced template was cDNA made from the entire isolated RNA. Profiled with immunoSEQ multiplex PCR; TCRdb holds only in-frame clones, not every one. The sample includes 390,000 or so clones, over 11% of them seen just once. Sequenced input: naive CD4+ T cells from blood. The receptors here all came from a man aged 25 to 40 in good health.

This clone occurred a few times. The V and J genes are TRBV18 and TRBJ2-1, with D unresolved. With 3 bases removed from V and 4 bases from J, the gap between germline ends came to 10 bases. Looked up from germline, CDR1 is KGHSH and CDR2 is LQKENI. The CDR3 consists of 14 residues. The CDR3 reads CASSPSLGYNEQFF. CDR3 bases: TGTGCCAGCTCACCCAGCCTGGGGTACAATGAGCAGTTCTTC.

This clone occurred a few times. The chain has TRBV7-2 and TRBJ1-2, with D uncertain. Deletions cut 0 bases from V and 4 bases from J, with 15 bases between. The CDR3 consists of 16 residues. Germline assignment: CDR1 SGHTA and CDR2 FQGNSA. The CDR3 region has the DNA TGTGCCAGCAGCTTAGCGTCGGCCGTAGAATCCTATGGCTACACCTTC. The encoded protein is CASSLASAVESYGYTF.

This clone showed up many times. The J gene is TRBJ2-5, the V gene TRBV30; 9 bases are a match to TRBD2. Germline V CDR1 and CDR2: GTSNPN, SVGIG (reference sequence). The CDR3 consists of 11 residues. DNA for the CDR3: TGTGCTCAAGCTAGCGGGAAGACCCAGTACTTC. It specifies CAQASGKTQYF.

The chain is built from TRBV2 and TRBJ2-3; 15 nucleotides match TRBD2. The CDR3 is made up of 18 amino acids. Germline CDR1 is SNHLY and CDR2 is FYNNEI. The J segment lost 0 bases and the V segment lost 4 bases, leaving 5 bases of the junction unmatched. CDR3 protein: CASSVAGLAGGSTDTQYF. The CDR3 coding sequence is TGTGCCAGCAGTGTAGCGGGACTAGCGGGGGGCAGCACAGATACGCAGTATTTT.

This chain links TRBV18 with TRBJ2-3; a possible D gene is TRBD1 (6 bases). Germline CDR1 KGHSH, CDR2 LQKENI. The CDR3 extends over 18 amino acids. V gave up 3 bases and J gave up 0 bases, with 19 bases separating them. The CDR3 nucleotides read TGTGCCAGCTCACCGGTCCGGACAGAGTCAACTAGCACAGATACGCAGTATTTT. It is translated as CASSPVRTESTSTDTQYF.